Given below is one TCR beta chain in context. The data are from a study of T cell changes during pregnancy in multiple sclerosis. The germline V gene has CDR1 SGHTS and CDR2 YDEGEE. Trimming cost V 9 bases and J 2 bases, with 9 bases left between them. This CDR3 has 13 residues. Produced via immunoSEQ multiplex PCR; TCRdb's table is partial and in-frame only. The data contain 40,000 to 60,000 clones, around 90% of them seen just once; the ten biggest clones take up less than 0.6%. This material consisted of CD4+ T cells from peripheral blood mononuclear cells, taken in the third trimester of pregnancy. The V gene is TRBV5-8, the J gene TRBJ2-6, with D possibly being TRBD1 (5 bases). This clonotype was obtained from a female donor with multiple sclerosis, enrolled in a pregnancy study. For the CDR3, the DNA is TGTGCCAACTCAGGGCCTGGGGCCAACGTCCTGACTTTC. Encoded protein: CANSGPGANVLTF.